This T cell receptor beta chain came from a study of blood T cell repertoires in COVID-19. Across the study: From the United States, Italy and Spain came samples of acute and convalescent COVID-19. T cells, B-cell-depleted T cells, or PBMCs supplied cDNA or gDNA.

Between the trimmed V and J ends, which lost 1 base and 4 bases, there was a span of 10 bases. CDR1 and CDR2 from the germline V gene are SEHNR and FQNEAQ (reference sequence). The CDR3 covers 14 residues. Assay used: immunoSEQ multiplex PCR; TCRdb lists only in-frame clones, some missing. The repertoire holds some 48,000 clones, with 88% as singletons. V is TRBV7-9 and J is TRBJ2-5; unclear D gene. The sequencing input was peripheral blood. This clonotype originated in a man between 45 and 60 years old with active COVID-19. The CDR3 DNA follows: TGTGCCAGCAGCTTAGTCACCGGGTCAGAGACCCAGTACTTC. This gives the protein CASSLVTGSETQYF.